This T cell receptor (beta chain) was retrieved from a study of T cells after yellow fever vaccination. Study overall: Any fraction with a low cell number was prepared using SMART-Seq v4 Ultra Low Input.

5'RACE template switching added a universal primer site and UMIs to TCR cDNA. TCRdb processed the 5' RACE reads anew with MiXCR; each CDR3 protein has one entry. The sample has 340,000 or so distinct CDR3 sequences; approximately 13% are singletons. On this clonotype itself: The target antigen is unknown.

This CDR3 comprises 13 residues. Germline V gene sequence: CDR1 SGHRS, CDR2 YFSETQ. With 4 bases removed from V and 5 bases from J, the gap between germline ends came to 9 bases. Study conclusions and caveats: A limited proportion of clonotypes was detected within both the CD4 and CD8 compartments. Sorted repertoires could include abundant contaminating clonotypes from bulk cells.

The sequence derives from a man aged 18 to 29 who received the YFV17D yellow fever vaccine. The V and J genes are TRBV5-1 and TRBJ1-4; perhaps TRBD1 as D (6 bases). The sequencing here drew on CD4+ T cells sorted from PBMCs, taken 15 days after the yellow fever booster vaccination. Here the CDR3 reads CASSDQGNEKLFF. The CDR3 DNA follows: TGCGCCAGCAGCGATCAGGGGAATGAAAAACTGTTTTTT.